Below, 17 T cell receptor beta chains from the same sample are listed, as sequenced in a study of cytomegalovirus exposure and HLA in healthy donors (dated by TCRdb to between 2016 and 2019). Preparation of the library involved the immunoSEQ multiplex PCR assay. TCRdb re-hosts the immuneACCESS table, in-frame sequences only. Its copies lack some clones; in the studies checked, an unresolved V gene accounts for under half of them, and the cause for the rest is not known. The sample data list approximately 280,000 clones, and around nine tenths of these were observed just once. The ten biggest clones cover approximately 0.9% of the sample. Sequenced sample: PBMCs. The receptors shown here come from a young woman in good health and CMV-seronegative.

This clone has a single count. The rearrangement joins TRBV19 to TRBJ1-5, with 11 nucleotides matching TRBD1. The V gene end was trimmed by 4 bases and the J gene end by 9 bases; junction bases not matched to a gene: 5. Germline V CDR1 and CDR2: LNHDA, SQIVND (reference sequence). This CDR3 region has 14 residues. The CDR3 DNA is TGTGCCAGTAGTACAGGGACAGGGGGTCGGCCCCAGCATTTT. Amino acid sequence: CASSTGTGGRPQHF.

The V and J genes are TRBV9 and TRBJ2-3; no clear D. From germline, CDR1 is SGDLS and CDR2 YYNGEE. The CDR3 loop spans 16 amino acids. V was cut by 3 bases and J by 0 bases, with 14 bases left in between. The CDR3 sequence is CASSATSGFSTDTQYF. The DNA of the CDR3 is TGTGCCAGCAGCGCGACATCCGGCTTTAGCACAGATACGCAGTATTTT.

The chain couples TRBV2 to TRBJ2-1, with 9 nucleotides matching TRBD1. CDR3 size: 16 residues. Germline CDR1 SNHLY, CDR2 FYNNEI. The J segment lost 2 bases and the V segment lost 1 base, leaving 3 bases of the junction unmatched. CDR3 protein: CASSEVGTGTYNEQFF. The CDR3 DNA follows: TGTGCCAGCAGTGAAGTCGGGACAGGGACCTACAATGAGCAGTTCTTC.

The CDR3 DNA sequence: TGTGCCAGCAGGGGACACCTGATAGGTGGCTACACCTTC. This sequence encodes CASRGHLIGGYTF. This chain joins TRBV25-1 and TRBJ1-2, with D perhaps TRBD1 (6 bases). The CDR3 contains 13 residues. Germline values: CDR1 MGHDK, CDR2 SYGVNS. V was cut by 6 bases and J by 7 bases, with 15 bases left in between.

This rearrangement joins TRBV6-5 to TRBJ2-2; 7 positions agree with TRBD2. CDR3 length: 15 residues. The J segment lost 3 bases and the V segment lost 6 bases, leaving 7 bases of the junction unmatched. Germline V gene data show CDR1 as MNHEY and CDR2 as SVGAGI. The CDR3 DNA follows: TGTGCCAGCAGGGTTAGCGGGCAGTACACCGGGGAGCTGTTTTTT. Encoded protein: CASRVSGQYTGELFF.

V is TRBV18 and J is TRBJ2-7; TRBD1 agrees at 9 bases. The junction had 0 bases not matched to a gene; V was cut back by 5 bases and J by 1 base. The V gene's germline CDR1 is KGHSH and CDR2 LQKENI. The CDR3 length is 13 residues. The chain's CDR3 is CASSGQGSYEQYF. DNA for the CDR3: TGTGCCAGCTCAGGACAGGGGTCCTACGAGCAGTACTTC.

The genes are TRBV6-1 and TRBJ2-2; D is perhaps TRBD2 (6 bases). The CDR3 spans 15 residues. Germline V gives CDR1 MNHNS, CDR2 SASEGT. V was pared by 8 bases and J by 2 bases, with 15 bases between. CDR3 DNA sequence: TGTGCCAGCGACCAGCGGGCGGTAAACACCGGGGAGCTGTTTTTT. It is translated as CASDQRAVNTGELFF.

The chain couples TRBV13 to TRBJ1-5; 7 bases align to TRBD1. The CDR3 has 15 residues. V shed 4 bases and J 4 bases; nucleotides not matched to a gene: 7. Per the germline V gene, CDR1 is PRHDT and CDR2 is FYEKMQ (reference sequence). The DNA of the CDR3 is TGTGCCAGCAGCTCTGGACAGGTGGGTAATCAGCCCCAGCATTTT. Translating it yields CASSSGQVGNQPQHF. Combining the CDR3 with reference TRBV13 and TRBJ1-5 gives the whole variable domain AAGVIQSPRHLIKEKRETATLKCYPIPRHDTVYWYQQGPGQDPQFLISFYEKMQSDKGSIPDRFSAQQFSDYHSELNMSSLELGDSALYFCASSSGQVGNQPQHFGDGTRLSIL.

The chain couples TRBV5-1 to TRBJ1-2; 8 bases align to TRBD1. CDR3 size: 14 residues. Germline-derived CDR1 and CDR2 are SGHRS and YFSETQ. With 0 bases clipped from V and 8 bases from J, the junction kept 6 bases outside the gene matches. The CDR3 sequence is CASSLVGQGGGYTF. DNA for the CDR3: TGCGCCAGCAGCTTGGTAGGACAGGGAGGAGGCTACACCTTC.

The rearrangement uses TRBV27 and TRBJ1-4; 8 bases fit TRBD1. This CDR3 is 14 amino acids long. The trim removed 6 bases at V and 8 bases at J, leaving 8 bases unmatched. CDR1 MNHEY and CDR2 SMNVEV come from the germline V gene (reference sequence). CDR3 sequence (DNA): TGTGCCAGCAGAACGACAGGGGTCGGGGAAAAACTGTTTTTT. Translating it yields CASRTTGVGEKLFF.

This clone has a single count. CDR3 nucleotide sequence: TGTGCCAGTGGGGGCCCAACCTACGAGCAGTACTTC. Protein sequence: CASGGPTYEQYF. V and J are TRBV19 and TRBJ2-7, with D possibly TRBD1 on 6 matching bases. V lost 8 bases to trimming and J lost 2 bases, with 10 bases between them. Looked up from germline, CDR1 is LNHDA and CDR2 is SQIVND (reference sequence). The CDR3 is made up of 12 amino acids.

The V gene is TRBV4-1, the J gene TRBJ2-2; TRBD1 is a possible D gene (6 bases). The germline gives CDR1 MGHRA, CDR2 YSYEKL. The CDR3 length is 15 residues. V was pared by 4 bases and J by 3 bases, with 12 bases between. CDR3 coding DNA: TGCGCCAGCAGCCCCAGGGGAAGGGACACCGGGGAGCTGTTTTTT. Amino acid sequence: CASSPRGRDTGELFF.

The rearrangement uses TRBV5-1 and TRBJ1-1; D remains ambiguous. Germline CDR1 is SGHRS and CDR2 is YFSETQ. The CDR3 totals 16 residues. V gave up 0 bases and J gave up 0 bases, with 12 bases separating them. CDR3 sequence: CASSLALRYMNTEAFF. In DNA form, the CDR3 reads TGCGCCAGCAGCTTGGCCCTCAGGTATATGAACACTGAAGCTTTCTTT. Drawing the rest from reference TRBV5-1 and TRBJ1-1, the complete variable domain is KAGVTQTPRYLIKTRGQQVTLSCSPISGHRSVSWYQQTPGQGLQFLFEYFSETQRNKGNFPGRFSGRQFSNSRSEMNVSTLELGDSALYLCASSLALRYMNTEAFFGQGTRLTVV.

This chain uses TRBV4-1 with TRBJ2-2; 11 bases agree with TRBD2. V shed 3 bases and J 3 bases; nucleotides not matched to a gene: 9. This CDR3 spans 18 amino acids. CDR1 is MGHRA, CDR2 YSYEKL, per germline. The CDR3 DNA reads TGCGCCAGCAGCCAGGAAAGACTAGCGGGATATCACACCGGGGAGCTGTTTTTT. Amino acid sequence: CASSQERLAGYHTGELFF.

This clone was counted once. The chain employs TRBV19 and TRBJ1-1, with 7 bases lining up with TRBD1. The CDR3 extends over 18 amino acids. J lost 3 bases, V lost 5 bases, and 18 bases had no gene match. Germline V lookup: CDR1 LNHDA, CDR2 SQIVND (reference sequence). The CDR3 loop is CASSQILSGGGFHTEAFF. The CDR3 DNA reads TGTGCCAGTAGTCAAATTCTATCAGGAGGGGGCTTCCACACTGAAGCTTTCTTT.

The chain links TRBV7-9 to TRBJ1-4; 7 positions match TRBD1. The germline V gene encodes CDR1 SEHNR and CDR2 FQNEAQ (reference sequence). Trimming removed 5 bases from V and 6 bases from J; junction bases left unmatched: 6. The CDR3 sequence is 14 residues long. The CDR3 reads CASSPTGLDEKLFF. In DNA form, the CDR3 reads TGTGCCAGCAGCCCGACAGGGTTGGATGAAAAACTGTTTTTT.

This sequence joins TRBV7-9 and TRBJ2-7; 14 bases are a match to TRBD2. Germline V gene data show CDR1 as SEHNR and CDR2 as FQNEAQ (reference sequence). V lost 1 base, J lost 3 bases, and 5 bases stayed unmatched. The CDR3 runs to 17 residues. The CDR3 here is CASSLGGLAGDYYEQYF. The CDR3 region has the DNA TGTGCCAGCAGCTTAGGGGGACTAGCGGGAGACTACTACGAGCAGTACTTC.